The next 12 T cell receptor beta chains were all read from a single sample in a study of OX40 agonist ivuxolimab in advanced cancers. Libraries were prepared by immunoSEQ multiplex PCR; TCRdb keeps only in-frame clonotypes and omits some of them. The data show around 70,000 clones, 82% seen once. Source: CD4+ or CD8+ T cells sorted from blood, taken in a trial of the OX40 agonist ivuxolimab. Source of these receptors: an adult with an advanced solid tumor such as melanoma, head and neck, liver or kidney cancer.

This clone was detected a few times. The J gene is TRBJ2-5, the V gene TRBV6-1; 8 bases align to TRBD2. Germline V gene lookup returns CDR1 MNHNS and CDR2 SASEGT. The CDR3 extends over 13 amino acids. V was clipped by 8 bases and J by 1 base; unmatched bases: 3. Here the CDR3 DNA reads TGTGCCAGCGGCGGACTAGCCCAAGAGACCCAGTACTTC. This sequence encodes CASGGLAQETQYF.

In DNA form, the CDR3 reads TGCGCCAGTCGGGACCTAGCCAAAAACATTCAGTACTTC. Protein product: CASRDLAKNIQYF. The chain is built from TRBV5-1 and TRBJ2-4, with D possibly called TRBD1 or TRBD2 (5 bases each). CDR1 is SGHRS, CDR2 YFSETQ, per germline. This CDR3 is 13 amino acids long. The V end lost 8 bases, the J end lost 0 bases, and 9 bases lay between the germline ends.

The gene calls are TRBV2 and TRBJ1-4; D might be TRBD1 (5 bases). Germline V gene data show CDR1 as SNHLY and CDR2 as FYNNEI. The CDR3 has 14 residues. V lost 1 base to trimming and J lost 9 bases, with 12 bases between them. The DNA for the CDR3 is TGTGCCAGCAGTGAAGGGGAGGGGAGGAAAAAACTGTTTTTT. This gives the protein CASSEGEGRKKLFF. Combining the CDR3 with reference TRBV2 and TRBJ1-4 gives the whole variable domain EPEVTQTPSHQVTQMGQEVILRCVPISNHLYFYWYRQILGQKVEFLVSFYNNEISEKSEIFDDQFSVERPDGSNFTLKIRSTKLEDSAMYFCASSEGEGRKKLFFGSGTQLSVL.

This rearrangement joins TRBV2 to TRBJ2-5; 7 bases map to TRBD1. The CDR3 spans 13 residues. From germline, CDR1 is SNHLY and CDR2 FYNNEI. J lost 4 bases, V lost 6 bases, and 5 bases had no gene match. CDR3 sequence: CASRGTAGETQYF. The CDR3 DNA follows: TGTGCCAGCAGAGGGACAGCTGGAGAGACCCAGTACTTC.

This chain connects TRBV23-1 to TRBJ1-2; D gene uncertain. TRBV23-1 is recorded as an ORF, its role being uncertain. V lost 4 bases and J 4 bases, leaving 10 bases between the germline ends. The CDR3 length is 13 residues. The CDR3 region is CASSRGRTYGYTF. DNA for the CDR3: TGCGCCAGCAGTCGCGGGAGAACCTATGGCTACACCTTC.

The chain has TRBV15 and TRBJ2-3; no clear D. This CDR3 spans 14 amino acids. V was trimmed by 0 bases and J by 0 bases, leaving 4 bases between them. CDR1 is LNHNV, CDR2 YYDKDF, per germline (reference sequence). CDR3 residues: CATSRDSSTDTQYF. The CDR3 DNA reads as TGTGCCACCAGCAGAGATTCAAGCACAGATACGCAGTATTTT.

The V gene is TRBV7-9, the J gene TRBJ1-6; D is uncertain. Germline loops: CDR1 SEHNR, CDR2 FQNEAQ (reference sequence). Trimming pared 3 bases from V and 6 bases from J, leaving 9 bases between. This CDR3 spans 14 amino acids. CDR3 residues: CASSFTGRNSPLHF. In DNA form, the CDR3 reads TGTGCCAGCAGCTTTACGGGCCGTAATTCACCCCTCCACTTT.

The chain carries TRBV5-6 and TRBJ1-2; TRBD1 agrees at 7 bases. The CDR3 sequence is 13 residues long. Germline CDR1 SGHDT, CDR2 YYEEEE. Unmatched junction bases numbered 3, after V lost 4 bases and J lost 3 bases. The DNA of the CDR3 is TGTGCCAGCAGCGGGACAGTAGACTATGGCTACACCTTC. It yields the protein CASSGTVDYGYTF.

CDR3 nucleotide sequence: TGTGCCAGCTCACCTCGTCCGGACAGGGGTAATTCACCCCTCCACTTT. Protein product: CASSPRPDRGNSPLHF. This chain uses TRBV18 with TRBJ1-6; TRBD1 matches 9 bases. This CDR3 comprises 16 residues. Germline CDR1 and CDR2: KGHSH and LQKENI. The trim removed 3 bases at V and 6 bases at J, leaving 6 bases unmatched.

Here the CDR3 reads CASSQGAQGAGGNTIYF. The CDR3 coding sequence is TGCGCCAGCAGCCAAGGGGCCCAGGGGGCAGGAGGAAACACCATATATTTT. This chain links TRBV4-1 with TRBJ1-3; 8 nucleotides line up with TRBD1. V lost 1 base to trimming and J lost 4 bases; unmatched junction nucleotides: 9. This CDR3 region has 17 residues. CDR1 and CDR2 from the germline V gene are MGHRA and YSYEKL.

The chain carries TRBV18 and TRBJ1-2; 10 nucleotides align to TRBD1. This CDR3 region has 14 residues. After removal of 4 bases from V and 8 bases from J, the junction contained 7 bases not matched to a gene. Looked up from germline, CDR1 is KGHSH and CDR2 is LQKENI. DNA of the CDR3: TGTGCCAGCTCACAAGCCGGGACAGGGGAAGGCTACACCTTC. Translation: CASSQAGTGEGYTF.

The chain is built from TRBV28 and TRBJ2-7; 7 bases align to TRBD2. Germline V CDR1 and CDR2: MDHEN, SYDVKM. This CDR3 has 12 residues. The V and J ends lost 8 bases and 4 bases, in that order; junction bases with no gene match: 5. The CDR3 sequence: CASGEGRYEQYF. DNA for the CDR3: TGTGCCAGCGGGGAGGGGAGGTACGAGCAGTACTTC.